The 10 T cell receptor beta chains reported below all come from one sample, sequenced in a study of Graves' ophthalmopathy and Graves' hyperthyroidism. TCR beta CDR3 regions were amplified from RNA transcripts. The library came from an HTBI-primed first-round RT-PCR and a second-round multiplex PCR. TCRdb reanalysed the multiplex PCR reads using MiXCR and keeps one entry per CDR3 protein. The profile covers about 740,000 distinct CDR3 sequences, with 40% appearing a single time and approximately 46% taken by the ten largest. Sequenced sample: peripheral blood. These receptors all come from an adult man with Graves' ophthalmopathy.

The rearrangement links TRBV19 to TRBJ1-5, with TRBD1 matching over 8 bases. Germline values: CDR1 LNHDA, CDR2 SQIVND (reference sequence). This CDR3 region has 14 residues. V was clipped by 4 bases and J by 14 bases; unmatched bases: 13. The CDR3 is CASSTDRVGRDEHF. Written as DNA, the CDR3 is TGTGCCAGTAGTACGGACAGGGTGGGGAGGGATGAGCATTTT.

The V call is TRBV30, the J call TRBJ2-5; no clear D gene. CDR3 size: 11 residues. Germline V lookup: CDR1 GTSNPN, CDR2 SVGIG (reference sequence). Trimming took off 3 bases at V and 7 bases at J, with 9 bases between the two ends. The CDR3 protein is CAWRVLATQYF. CDR3 nucleotide sequence: TGTGCCTGGAGGGTCCTTGCGACCCAGTACTTC.

In this sample, this clonotype turned up a few times. The chain uses TRBV20-1 and TRBJ2-5; D might be TRBD2 (6 bases). This CDR3 spans 13 amino acids. V was shortened by 0 bases and J by 5 bases, with 10 bases between the two germline ends. Germline assignment: CDR1 DFQATT and CDR2 SNEGSKA (reference sequence). CDR3 bases: TGCAGTGCTAGAGATCTGGGACTGGAGACCCAGTACTTC. Translated: CSARDLGLETQYF.

V and J are TRBV7-2 and TRBJ2-7; 9 bases line up with TRBD1. This CDR3 contains 17 residues. The trim removed 5 bases at V and 4 bases at J, leaving 15 bases unmatched. Germline V gene lookup returns CDR1 SGHTA and CDR2 FQGNSA. The CDR3 sequence is CASSLTLMGDRVYEQYF. As DNA, the CDR3 is TGTGCCAGCAGCCTAACCCTAATGGGGGACAGGGTGTACGAGCAGTACTTC. The complete variable domain, with remaining parts taken from reference TRBV7-2 and TRBJ2-7, reads GAGVSQSPSNKVTEKGKDVELRCDPISGHTALYWYRQSLGQGLEFLIYFQGNSAPDKSGLPSDRFSAERTGGSVSTLTIQRTQQEDSAVYLCASSLTLMGDRVYEQYFGPGTRLTVT.

This clonotype was recorded many times. The chain joins TRBV15 to TRBJ2-2; no definite D call. The CDR3 covers 15 residues. The germline gives CDR1 LNHNV, CDR2 YYDKDF (reference sequence). Trimming pared 0 bases from V and 6 bases from J, leaving 11 bases between. CDR3 in DNA: TGTGCCACCAGCAGAGATAGGCTAGTCTCCGGGGAGCTGTTTTTT. This translates into CATSRDRLVSGELFF.

This clonotype was counted many times. The V call is TRBV10-1, the J call TRBJ1-5; D is undetermined. CDR3 length: 12 amino acids. V lost 7 bases and J lost 5, with 9 bases in between. Germline V gene lookup returns CDR1 WNHNN and CDR2 SYGVQD (reference sequence). As DNA, the CDR3 is TGCGCCAGCAACCCGGAGGATCAGCCCCAGCATTTT. Encoded protein: CASNPEDQPQHF.

The V gene is TRBV12-5, the J gene TRBJ2-5, with D perhaps given as TRBD1 or TRBD2 (5 bases each). The CDR3 covers 14 residues. The germline V gene has CDR1 LGHNT and CDR2 FRNRAP. V dropped 6 bases and J dropped 5 bases, with 16 bases sitting between them. Here the CDR3 reads CASGGPGPGETQYF. CDR3 DNA: TGTGCTAGTGGGGGACCGGGTCCAGGGGAGACCCAGTACTTC.

The chain couples TRBV2 to TRBJ2-6; D gene ambiguous. The germline V gene encodes CDR1 SNHLY and CDR2 FYNNEI. This CDR3 is built from 14 residues. Trimming took off 5 bases at V and 3 bases at J, with 8 bases between the two ends. The CDR3 region is CASSFSFGANVLTF. The CDR3 DNA follows: TGTGCCAGCAGTTTCTCATTTGGGGCCAACGTCCTGACTTTC. Filled out from reference TRBV2 and TRBJ2-6, the complete variable domain reads EPEVTQTPSHQVTQMGQEVILRCVPISNHLYFYWYRQILGQKVEFLVSFYNNEISEKSEIFDDQFSVERPDGSNFTLKIRSTKLEDSAMYFCASSFSFGANVLTFGAGSRLTVL.

This clonotype was counted ten times or more. A junction end diverges from the germline sequence, so it may reflect a read error. The chain joins TRBV10-3 to TRBJ1-5; D not resolved. CDR3 length equals 15 residues. Germline V gene lookup returns CDR1 ENHRY and CDR2 SYGVKD. The CDR3 DNA is TGTGCCAGCAGTGAAAGTGGCAGTAGCAATCAGCCCCAGCATTTT. Its translation is CASSESGSSNQPQHF.

Many counts were recorded for this clonotype. This chain connects TRBV19 to TRBJ1-1; D uncertain. Trimming stripped 5 bases from V and 1 base from J, with 11 bases between. The germline V gene has CDR1 LNHDA and CDR2 SQIVND (reference sequence). CDR3 length: 14 amino acids. The chain's CDR3 is CASSPRRANTEAFF. The DNA of the CDR3 is TGTGCCAGTAGTCCGAGGAGAGCGAACACTGAAGCTTTCTTT.